Listed here are 2 T cell receptor beta chains from one sample, sequenced in a study of blood T cell repertoires in COVID-19. Profiling relied on immunoSEQ multiplex PCR, and the TCRdb table lists in-frame clones only, not all of them. The sample shows about 84,000 clones, 83% of them seen only once. The material sequenced was peripheral blood. These receptors were collected from a woman at least 80 years old with acute or convalescent COVID-19.

The chain combines TRBV19 with TRBJ2-7; 7 nucleotides match TRBD1. Germline trimming cut 5 bases from V and 6 bases from J; bases unmatched to any gene: 13. The CDR3 has 15 amino acids. CDR1 and CDR2 from the germline V gene are LNHDA and SQIVND (reference sequence). CDR3 coding DNA: TGTGCCAGTAGTTTCTCCGGGACAGATTTTCCCGAGCAGTACTTC. Its translation is CASSFSGTDFPEQYF. The full variable domain, in which reference TRBV19 and TRBJ2-7 provide the parts outside the CDR3, is DGGITQSPKYLFRKEGQNVTLSCEQNLNHDAMYWYRQDPGQGLRLIYYSQIVNDFQKGDIAEGYSVSREKKESFPLTVTSAQKNPTAFYLCASSFSGTDFPEQYFGPGTRLTVT.

The V call is TRBV6-5, the J call TRBJ1-5; the D gene is possibly TRBD1 (5 bases). Germline CDR1 is MNHEY and CDR2 is SVGAGI. V dropped 7 bases and J dropped 7 bases, with 17 bases sitting between them. The CDR3 runs to 14 residues. CDR3 sequence reads: CASKPDNPNQPQHF. As DNA, the CDR3 is TGTGCCAGCAAACCGGACAACCCAAACCAGCCCCAGCATTTT.